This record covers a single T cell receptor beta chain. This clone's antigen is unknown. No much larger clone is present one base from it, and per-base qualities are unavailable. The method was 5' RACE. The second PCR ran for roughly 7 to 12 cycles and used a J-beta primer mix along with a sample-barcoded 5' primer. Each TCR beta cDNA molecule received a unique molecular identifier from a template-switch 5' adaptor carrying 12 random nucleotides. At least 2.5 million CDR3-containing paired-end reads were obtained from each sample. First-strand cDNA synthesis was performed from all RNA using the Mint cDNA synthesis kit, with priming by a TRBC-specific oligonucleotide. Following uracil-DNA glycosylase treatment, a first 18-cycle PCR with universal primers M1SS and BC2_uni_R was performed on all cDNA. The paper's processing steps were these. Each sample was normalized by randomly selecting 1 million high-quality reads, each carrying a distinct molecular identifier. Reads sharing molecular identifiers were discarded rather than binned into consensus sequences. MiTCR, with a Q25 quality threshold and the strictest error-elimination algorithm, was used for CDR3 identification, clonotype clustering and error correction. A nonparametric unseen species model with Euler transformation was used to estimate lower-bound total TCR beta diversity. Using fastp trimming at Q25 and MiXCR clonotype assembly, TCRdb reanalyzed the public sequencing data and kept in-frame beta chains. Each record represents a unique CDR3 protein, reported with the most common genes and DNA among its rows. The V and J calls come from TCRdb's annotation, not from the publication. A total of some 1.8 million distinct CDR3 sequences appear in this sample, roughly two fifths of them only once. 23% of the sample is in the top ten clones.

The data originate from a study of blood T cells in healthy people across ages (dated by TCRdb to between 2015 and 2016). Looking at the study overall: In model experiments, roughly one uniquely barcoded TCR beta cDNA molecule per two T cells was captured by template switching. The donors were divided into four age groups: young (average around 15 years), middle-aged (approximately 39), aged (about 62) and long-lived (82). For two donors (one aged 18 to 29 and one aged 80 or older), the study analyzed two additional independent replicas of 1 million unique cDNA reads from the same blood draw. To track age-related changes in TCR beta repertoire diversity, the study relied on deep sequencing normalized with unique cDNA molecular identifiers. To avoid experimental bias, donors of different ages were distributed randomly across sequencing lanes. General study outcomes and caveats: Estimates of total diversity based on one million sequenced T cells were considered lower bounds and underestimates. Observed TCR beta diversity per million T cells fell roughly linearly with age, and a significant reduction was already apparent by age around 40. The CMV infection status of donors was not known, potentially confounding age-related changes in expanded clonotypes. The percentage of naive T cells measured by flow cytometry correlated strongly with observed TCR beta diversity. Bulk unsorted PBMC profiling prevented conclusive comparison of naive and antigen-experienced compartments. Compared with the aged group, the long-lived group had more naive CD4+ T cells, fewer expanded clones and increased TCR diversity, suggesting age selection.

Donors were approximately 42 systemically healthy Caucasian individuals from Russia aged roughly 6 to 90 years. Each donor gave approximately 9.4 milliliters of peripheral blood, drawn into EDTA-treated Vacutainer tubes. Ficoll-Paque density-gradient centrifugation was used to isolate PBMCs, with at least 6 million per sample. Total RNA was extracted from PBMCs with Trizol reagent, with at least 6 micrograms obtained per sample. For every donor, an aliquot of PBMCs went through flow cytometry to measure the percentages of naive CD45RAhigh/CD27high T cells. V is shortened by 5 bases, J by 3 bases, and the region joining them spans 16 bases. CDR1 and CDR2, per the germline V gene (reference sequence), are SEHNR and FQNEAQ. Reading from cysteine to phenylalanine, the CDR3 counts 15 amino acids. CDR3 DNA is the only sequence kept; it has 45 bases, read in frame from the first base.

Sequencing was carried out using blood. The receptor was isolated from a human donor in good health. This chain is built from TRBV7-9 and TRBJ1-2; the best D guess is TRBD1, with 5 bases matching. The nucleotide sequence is TGTGCCAGCAGCCCAGTTCTTGGGGCTCACTATGGCTACACCTTC. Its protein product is CASSPVLGAHYGYTF.